This TCR beta chain originates from a study of CD8+CD57+ T cells in acquired aplastic anemia. Genomic DNA served as template for TCR beta VDJ and CDR3 profiling. TCRdb independently ran MiXCR on the reads; one entry per CDR3 protein. The sample includes 120,000 or so distinct CDR3 sequences, over 30% of them seen just once. Previously, flow cytometry had revealed CD8+CD57+ cell expansion in the patients chosen for sequencing. This clonotype was picked up one time. The specimen was sorted CD4+, CD8+, or CD8+CD57+ T cells (not recorded which) from PBMCs. The clonotype was recovered from a human donor with aplastic anemia.

Here the CDR3 reads CASSIVPGGVGYTF. CDR3 nucleotides: TGTGCCAGTAGTATAGTACCCGGGGGGGTTGGCTACACCTTC. The chain combines TRBV19 with TRBJ1-2, with D possibly matching TRBD1 (5 bases). V lost 1 base and J 7 bases, leaving 13 bases between the germline ends. This CDR3 comprises 14 residues. Germline assignment: CDR1 LNHDA and CDR2 SQIVND (reference sequence).